Sequencing of this T cell receptor (beta chain) was carried out in a study of chemoradiotherapy in HPV16-positive cancers. For the study at large: Candidate HPV-specific clones and shared TCR motifs came from two HPV16-positive patients. Whole-study results and caveats: Better recurrence-free survival went with HPV-responsive T-cell expansion in HPV16-positive patients. Non-HPV-specific T cells did not expand in tumors during treatment, whereas candidate HPV-specific clones and E7-related motifs did.

The V gene's germline CDR1 is GTSNPN and CDR2 SVGIG (reference sequence). This CDR3 is built from 13 residues. V was shortened by 0 bases and J by 8 bases, with 10 bases between the two germline ends. This clone was counted between two and nine times. Its target is unknown. Over chemoradiotherapy, repertoires were sampled more than once. Profiling relied on immunoSEQ multiplex PCR, and the TCRdb table lists in-frame clones only, not all of them. The data contain around 30,000 clones, roughly 90% of them singletons. The chain is built from TRBV30 and TRBJ1-4; D is possibly TRBD1 (5 bases). The source material was blood, sampled from a patient who underwent chemoradiotherapy. The clonotype originates from a human donor with HPV-associated anogenital cancer. The CDR3 nucleotides read TGTGCCTGGAGTGTGGTATCAGGGGAAAAACTGTTTTTT. This gives the protein CAWSVVSGEKLFF.